This TCR beta chain emerged from a study of T cells in Graves' hyperthyroidism and ophthalmopathy. Template material for amplifying TCR beta CDR3 regions consisted of RNA transcripts. Initially, a first-round RT-PCR of the TCR CDR3 employed the HTBI primer set. MiXCR, applied by TCRdb to the multiplex PCR reads, yields one record per CDR3 protein. The sample includes hundreds of thousands of distinct CDR3 sequences, about 35% of them seen just once. There are a few counts of this clonotype. The study excluded patients with uncontrolled infection, other autoimmune disease, pregnancy or lactation. Germline loops: CDR1 SQVTM, CDR2 ANQGSEA. V gave up 1 base and J gave up 0 bases, with 2 bases separating them. CDR3 length: 12 amino acids.

The V call is TRBV29-1, the J call TRBJ2-3; no reliable D call. Sequencing used blood. This receptor was taken from a middle-aged woman with Graves' hyperthyroidism. CDR3 nucleotide sequence: TGCAGCGTTGAAGGTAGCACAGATACGCAGTATTTT. Its translation is CSVEGSTDTQYF.